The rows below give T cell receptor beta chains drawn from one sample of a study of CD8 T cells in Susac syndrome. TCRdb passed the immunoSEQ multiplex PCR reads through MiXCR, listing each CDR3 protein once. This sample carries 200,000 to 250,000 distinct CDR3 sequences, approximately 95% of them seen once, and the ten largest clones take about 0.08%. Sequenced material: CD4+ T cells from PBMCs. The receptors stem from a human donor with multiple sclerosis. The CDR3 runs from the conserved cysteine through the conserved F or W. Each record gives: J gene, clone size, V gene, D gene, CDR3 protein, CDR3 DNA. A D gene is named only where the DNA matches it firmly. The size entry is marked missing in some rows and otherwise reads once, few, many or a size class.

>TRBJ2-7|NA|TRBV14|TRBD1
CASSQVYGQGSEQYF
TGTGCCAGCAGCCAGGTCTACGGACAGGGCAGCGAGCAGTACTTC
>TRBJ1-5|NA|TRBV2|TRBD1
CASSELDRGNQPQHF
TGTGCCAGCAGTGAACTGGACAGGGGCAATCAGCCCCAGCATTTT
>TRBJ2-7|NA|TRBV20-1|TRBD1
CSASRAGGIYEQYF
TGCAGTGCTAGTCGGGCAGGGGGCATATACGAGCAGTACTTC
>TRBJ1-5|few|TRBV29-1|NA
CSVGAGGNQPQHF
TGCAGCGTTGGTGCAGGGGGCAATCAGCCCCAGCATTTT
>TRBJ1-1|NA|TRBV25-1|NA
CASSEGLMNTEAFF
TGTGCCAGCAGTGAGGGGCTCATGAACACTGAAGCTTTCTTT
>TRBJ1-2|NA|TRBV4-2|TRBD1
CASSPEAGGSYGYTF
TGTGCCAGCAGCCCAGAGGCAGGGGGCTCCTATGGCTACACCTTC
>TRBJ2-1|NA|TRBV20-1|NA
CSARDIGPGRDNEQFF
TGCAGTGCTAGAGATATCGGACCCGGGAGAGACAATGAGCAGTTCTTC
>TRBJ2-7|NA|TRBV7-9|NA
CASSLGTTLYEQYF
TGTGCCAGCAGCTTAGGGACAACTCTCTACGAGCAGTACTTC
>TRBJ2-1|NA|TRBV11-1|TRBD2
CASSPGLARTYNEQFF
TGTGCCAGCAGCCCGGGACTAGCGAGGACCTACAATGAGCAGTTCTTC
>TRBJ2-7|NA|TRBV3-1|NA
CASSRSGQLSYEQYF
TGTGCCAGCAGCCGATCCGGACAACTCTCCTACGAGCAGTACTTC
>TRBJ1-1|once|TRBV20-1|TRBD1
CSAVRQGNTEAFF
TGCAGTGCTGTCCGACAGGGGAACACTGAAGCTTTCTTT
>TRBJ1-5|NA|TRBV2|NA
CASRPRVDQPQHF
TGTGCCAGCAGACCGAGGGTGGATCAGCCCCAGCATTTT
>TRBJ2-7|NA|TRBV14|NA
CASSQSRRRGQYF
TGTGCCAGCAGCCAATCCCGTCGTCGGGGGCAGTACTTC
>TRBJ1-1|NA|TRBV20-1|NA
CSASPTSSHTEAFF
TGCAGTGCTAGCCCCACGTCTTCTCACACTGAAGCTTTCTTT
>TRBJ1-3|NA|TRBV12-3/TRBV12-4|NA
CASQKTGNTIYF
TGTGCCAGCCAGAAAACAGGAAACACCATATATTTT
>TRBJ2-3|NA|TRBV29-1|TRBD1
CSVATTGGDTQYF
TGCAGCGTCGCCACGACAGGGGGGGATACGCAGTATTTT
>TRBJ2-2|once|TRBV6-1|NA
CASRSPGGANTGELFF
TGTGCCAGCAGGTCCCCAGGGGGGGCGAACACCGGGGAGCTGTTTTTT
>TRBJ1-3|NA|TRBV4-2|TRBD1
CASRPDRGAHTIYF
TGTGCCAGCAGACCCGACAGGGGGGCGCACACCATATATTTT
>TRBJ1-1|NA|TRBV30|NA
CAWMRGGVGTEAFF
TGTGCCTGGATGCGAGGGGGGGTTGGAACTGAAGCTTTCTTT
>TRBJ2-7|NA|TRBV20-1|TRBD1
CSAKWDSYEQYF
TGCAGTGCGAAGTGGGACAGCTACGAGCAGTACTTC
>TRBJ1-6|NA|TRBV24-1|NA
CATSQGGNSPLHF
TGTGCCACCAGTCAGGGAGGTAATTCACCCCTCCACTTT
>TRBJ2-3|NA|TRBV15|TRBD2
CATSTAGQGGDTQYF
TGTGCCACGAGCACGGCGGGTCAGGGAGGGGATACGCAGTATTTT
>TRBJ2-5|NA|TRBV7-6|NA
CASSLAAGGGETQYF
TGTGCCAGCAGCTTAGCGGCAGGGGGGGGAGAGACCCAGTACTTC
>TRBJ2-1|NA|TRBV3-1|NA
CASTTPARGGSGNSYNEQFF
TGTGCCAGCACGACTCCAGCTAGGGGGGGCTCTGGCAACTCCTACAATGAGCAGTTCTTC
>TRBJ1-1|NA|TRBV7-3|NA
CASSKSDRSTEAFF
TGTGCCAGCAGCAAAAGTGACAGAAGCACTGAAGCTTTCTTT
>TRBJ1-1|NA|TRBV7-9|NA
CASSRPGWTAFF
TGTGCCAGCAGCCGACCGGGGTGGACGGCTTTCTTT
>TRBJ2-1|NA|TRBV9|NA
CASSVDASEQFF
TGTGCCAGCAGCGTAGATGCGAGTGAGCAGTTCTTC
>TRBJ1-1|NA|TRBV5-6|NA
CASGLVNTEAFF
TGTGCCAGCGGGTTGGTGAACACTGAAGCTTTCTTT
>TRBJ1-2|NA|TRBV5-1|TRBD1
CASSLWQQGRNGYTF
TGCGCCAGCAGCTTGTGGCAACAGGGGAGAAATGGCTACACCTTC
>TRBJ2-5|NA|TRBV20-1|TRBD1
CSARDWTGGETQYF
TGCAGTGCTAGAGATTGGACAGGCGGAGAGACCCAGTACTTC
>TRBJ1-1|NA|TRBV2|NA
CASRVDKDTEAFF
TGTGCCAGCAGGGTTGACAAGGACACTGAAGCTTTCTTT
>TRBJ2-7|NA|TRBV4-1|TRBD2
CASSQTGGLSYEQYF
TGCGCCAGCAGCCAAACGGGGGGACTCTCCTACGAGCAGTACTTC
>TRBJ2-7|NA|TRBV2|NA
CASSYDGGYEQYF
TGTGCCAGCAGTTATGACGGAGGGTACGAGCAGTACTTC
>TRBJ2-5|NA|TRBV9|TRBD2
CASSQRTSGGRETQYF
TGTGCCAGCAGCCAAAGGACTAGCGGGGGTCGTGAGACCCAGTACTTC
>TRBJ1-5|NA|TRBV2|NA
CASSTPGGNSNQPQHF
TGTGCCAGCAGTACCCCGGGGGGGAATAGCAATCAGCCCCAGCATTTT
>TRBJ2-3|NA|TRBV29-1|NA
CSVEWQPSTDTQYF
TGCAGCGTTGAGTGGCAGCCTAGCACAGATACGCAGTATTTT
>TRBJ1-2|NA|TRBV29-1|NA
CSVERGIHGYTF
TGCAGCGTAGAGAGGGGCATCCATGGCTACACCTTC
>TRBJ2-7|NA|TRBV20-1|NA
CSASLGGGREYF
TGCAGTGCTTCTCTAGGAGGGGGCCGAGAGTACTTC
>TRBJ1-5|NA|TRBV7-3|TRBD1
CASSWDRNQPQHF
TGTGCCAGCAGCTGGGACAGAAATCAGCCCCAGCATTTT
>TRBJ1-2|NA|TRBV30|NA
CAWRIPYGYTF
TGTGCCTGGAGGATTCCGTATGGCTACACCTTC
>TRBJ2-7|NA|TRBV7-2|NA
CASSLVGQSYEQYF
TGTGCCAGCAGCTTAGTAGGGCAGTCCTACGAGCAGTACTTC
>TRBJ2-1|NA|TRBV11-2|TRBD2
CASSRSSGFVIF
TGTGCCAGCAGTCGCTCTAGCGGTTTCGTCATCTTC
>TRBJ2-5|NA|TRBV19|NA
CASSTRTEAKETQYF
TGTGCCAGTAGTACCCGGACTGAAGCTAAAGAGACCCAGTACTTC
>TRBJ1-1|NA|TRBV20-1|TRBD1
CSAREGQFNTEAFF
TGCAGTGCTAGGGAGGGACAGTTCAACACTGAAGCTTTCTTT
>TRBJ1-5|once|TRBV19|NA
CASSNTGKNQPQHF
TGTGCCAGTAGTAATACCGGGAAGAATCAGCCCCAGCATTTT
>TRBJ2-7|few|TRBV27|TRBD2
CASSPSGGAYEQYF
TGTGCCAGCAGTCCTAGCGGGGGGGCCTACGAGCAGTACTTC
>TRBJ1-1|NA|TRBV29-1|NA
CSVLRGTNTEAFF
TGCAGCGTCCTCCGGGGAACAAACACTGAAGCTTTCTTT
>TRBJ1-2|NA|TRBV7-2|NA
CASSRPTDYGYTF
TGTGCCAGCAGCCGACCGACAGACTATGGCTACACCTTC
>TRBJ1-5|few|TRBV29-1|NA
CSVAQGSNQPQHF
TGCAGCGTTGCTCAGGGATCGAATCAGCCCCAGCATTTT